This T cell receptor beta chain was profiled in a study of neurological immune-mediated disorders. Findings and caveats of the study: The highest TCR clonal expansion occurred in HTLV-1-associated myelopathy; multiple sclerosis fell below healthy controls. None of the CDR3 amino acid sequences of expanded clones recurred across subjects, suggesting private repertoires in all groups.

The table lists this clonotype with many counts. The antigen remains undetermined. TCRdb re-called the 5' RACE reads through MiXCR, storing one row per CDR3 protein. Here the sample spans tens of thousands of distinct CDR3 sequences, around a quarter being singletons. Sorted libraries came from about 950,000 CD4+ or CD8+ T cells. This CDR3 comprises 14 residues. Germline values: CDR1 MGHRA, CDR2 YSYEKL. Trimming cost V 5 bases and J 5 bases; bases outside gene matches: 7. The specimen was CD4+ T cells from blood. The chain links TRBV4-1 to TRBJ1-1, with 8 bases that match TRBD1. The sequence was collected from a man aged 50 to 60 with HTLV-1-associated myelopathy (HAM/TSP). The CDR3 sequence is CASSADRGRTEAFF. In DNA, the CDR3 is TGCGCCAGCAGCGCCGACAGGGGAAGGACTGAAGCTTTCTTT.